This is a list of T cell receptor beta chains from one sample in a study of response to subunit inactivated influenza vaccine. MiXCR was run by TCRdb on the RT-PCR reads, yielding one entry per CDR3 protein. The sample yields approximately 500,000 distinct CDR3 sequences, under 15% seen once. Sequencing used PBMCs from blood, obtained about 40 days after vaccination. The receptors were gathered from a man in his fifties or sixties who received an inactivated influenza vaccine. Each CDR3 is given with its conserved first and last residue. D genes are given only for firm matches. Expanded clones get a size class; other rows say once, few or many, or leave the size out.

DNA: TGCAGTGCTAGGGGACAGGGAGGACAACCCCAGCATTTT
CDR3: CSARGQGGQPQHF
D: TRBD1
V: TRBV20-1
J: TRBJ1-5
size: many

DNA: TGCGCCAGCAGTGATGTGGACAGGGCCAGCAATCAGCCCCAGCATTTT
CDR3: CASSDVDRASNQPQHF
D: TRBD1
V: TRBV10-2
J: TRBJ1-5
size: .

DNA: TGTGCCATCAGTGAGGGCGGAGATCGCAATCAGCCCCAGCATTTT
CDR3: CAISEGGDRNQPQHF
D: .
V: TRBV10-3
J: TRBJ1-5
size: many

DNA: TGTGCCAGCAGCTTAGTGGGCGGGAGGATCCACAATGAGCAGTTCTTC
CDR3: CASSLVGGRIHNEQFF
D: TRBD2
V: TRBV7-2
J: TRBJ2-1
size: .

DNA: TGCAGTGCTAGAGATGGACATCTGGGAGGCTACACCTTC
CDR3: CSARDGHLGGYTF
D: .
V: TRBV20-1
J: TRBJ1-2
size: few

DNA: TGTGCCTGCGCGGGAGGGCCCGGGACTACGCAGTATTTT
CDR3: CACAGGPGTTQYF
D: TRBD2
V: TRBV28
J: TRBJ2-3
size: few

DNA: TGTGCCAGCAACTCATCCCCCCCCGGGACAACTAGCACAGATACGCAGTATTTT
CDR3: CASNSSPPGTTSTDTQYF
D: .
V: TRBV12-3/TRBV12-4
J: TRBJ2-3
size: few

DNA: TGCAGCGCCGCAGACAACCTGGGAGGAGAGACCCAGTACTTC
CDR3: CSAADNLGGETQYF
D: .
V: TRBV29-1
J: TRBJ2-5
size: .

DNA: TGCGCCAGCAGTCTACTTACTAGTGGAATGGGAAGTACAGATACGCAGTATTTT
CDR3: CASSLLTSGMGSTDTQYF
D: .
V: TRBV5-1
J: TRBJ2-3
size: .

DNA: TGTGCCAGCAGCCCAACCCGGGACGGGACGAGGGAGCAGTACTTC
CDR3: CASSPTRDGTREQYF
D: .
V: TRBV7-2
J: TRBJ2-7
size: many

DNA: TGTGCCAGCACCACTTTGGGGGGTGGCGGGAACATTCAGTACTTC
CDR3: CASTTLGGGGNIQYF
D: .
V: TRBV5-6
J: TRBJ2-4
size: .

DNA: TGTGCCAGCAGCCTCCCCCCGACCGGGGAGCTGTTTTTT
CDR3: CASSLPPTGELFF
D: .
V: TRBV7-2
J: TRBJ2-2
size: many

DNA: TGCGCCAGCAGCCAAGTATATAACACCGGGGAGCTGTTTTTT
CDR3: CASSQVYNTGELFF
D: .
V: TRBV4-3
J: TRBJ2-2
size: few

DNA: TGCGCCAGCAGCTTGGAGGTGGGGCCGGCCGAGCAGTACTTC
CDR3: CASSLEVGPAEQYF
D: .
V: TRBV5-1
J: TRBJ2-7
size: .

DNA: TGTGCCAGCAGTTTGGGACCCAGCGGGGGCTACACCTACGAGCAGTACTTC
CDR3: CASSLGPSGGYTYEQYF
D: TRBD2
V: TRBV28
J: TRBJ2-7
size: few

DNA: TGCAGTGGGGGGAGGGACACTGAAGCTTTCTTT
CDR3: CSGGRDTEAFF
D: .
V: TRBV20-1
J: TRBJ1-1
size: .

DNA: TGCAGTGCTAGAGGGGTAGTCACAGATACGCAGTATTTT
CDR3: CSARGVVTDTQYF
D: .
V: TRBV20-1
J: TRBJ2-3
size: .

DNA: TGTGCCAGCAGTTTTAGACTGAACACTGAAGCTTTCTTT
CDR3: CASSFRLNTEAFF
D: .
V: TRBV27
J: TRBJ1-1
size: many